A single sample is the source of the 10 T cell receptor beta chains below, sequenced in a study of blood T cell repertoires in COVID-19. Sequencing was performed with immunoSEQ multiplex PCR; in TCRdb, only in-frame clones are kept and a portion is missing. The sample contains around 200,000 clones, roughly nine tenths of which appear only once. The sample taken for sequencing was PBMCs or T cells enriched from blood (not recorded which). Receptors were obtained from a woman between 50 and 59 years old in a cohort exposed to, infected with or recovered from COVID-19 (not recorded which).

The genes are TRBV4-3 and TRBJ2-7, with 7 bases lining up with TRBD1. Germline trimming cut 4 bases from V and 5 bases from J; bases unmatched to any gene: 8. CDR1 LGHNA and CDR2 YSLEER come from the germline V gene. The CDR3 is 14 amino acids. CDR3 nucleotide sequence: TGCGCCAGCAGCCGCCGGACAGGATACGACGAGCAGTACTTC. It translates to CASSRRTGYDEQYF.

This chain joins TRBV2 and TRBJ2-7, with a possible D match to TRBD1 (6 bases). Germline V gene data show CDR1 as SNHLY and CDR2 as FYNNEI. V was clipped by 11 bases and J by 3 bases, with 17 bases between them. The CDR3 loop spans 13 amino acids. CDR3 loop: CAGYRDGNYEQYF. DNA for the CDR3: TGTGCCGGATACAGGGACGGGAACTACGAGCAGTACTTC.

The chain employs TRBV3-1 (or the pseudogene TRBV3-2) and TRBJ2-3; TRBD2 aligns across 10 bases. The ends lost 0 bases at V and 6 bases at J; junction bases unmatched: 9. Germline V gene sequence: CDR1 LGHDT, CDR2 YNNKEL (reference sequence). The CDR3 loop spans 17 amino acids. CDR3 in DNA: TGTGCCAGCAGCCAAGATCGAAGCGGGGGGGTGTTCGATACGCAGTATTTT. It codes for CASSQDRSGGVFDTQYF.

The V and J genes are TRBV18 and TRBJ1-5; D uncertain. Trimming shortened V by 2 bases and J by 5 bases, and 13 bases separated the two germline ends. Germline V gene data show CDR1 as KGHSH and CDR2 as LQKENI. The CDR3 contains 15 residues. As DNA, the CDR3 is TGTGCCAGCTCACCAGGTTCCGGGTCCCATCAGCCCCAGCATTTT. This gives the protein CASSPGSGSHQPQHF.

This clone appeared once. This CDR3 is CASSPIGQGNQPQHF. The CDR3 nucleotides read TGTGCCAGCAGTCCCATTGGACAGGGTAATCAGCCCCAGCATTTT. The chain recombines TRBV27 with TRBJ1-5; 8 bases map to TRBD1. The germline CDR1 and CDR2 sequences are MNHEY and SMNVEV (reference sequence). The junction had 7 bases not matched to a gene; V was cut back by 5 bases and J by 4 bases. The CDR3 has 15 amino acids.

The chain uses TRBV18 and TRBJ1-6, with D perhaps TRBD1 (5 bases). The CDR3 extends over 16 amino acids. Germline CDR1 is KGHSH and CDR2 is LQKENI. Trimming took off 2 bases at V and 6 bases at J, with 14 bases between the two ends. The DNA of the CDR3 is TGTGCCAGCTCACCAGGGGGGAATAACCTTAATTCACCCCTCCACTTT. Its translation is CASSPGGNNLNSPLHF.

This chain connects TRBV16 to TRBJ2-3; 12 nucleotides align to TRBD1. CDR3 length: 15 amino acids. Per germline, CDR1 KGHSY and CDR2 FQNENV. V was clipped by 1 base and J by 8 bases; unmatched bases: 4. CDR3 DNA: TGTGCCAGCAGCCAATGGGACAGGGGGCCTGGTACGCAGTATTTT. Encoded protein: CASSQWDRGPGTQYF.

The rearrangement uses TRBV5-4 and TRBJ2-7; D might be TRBD2 (6 bases). The CDR3 spans 15 residues. The germline CDR1 and CDR2 sequences are SGHNT and YYREEE (reference sequence). V lost 3 bases and J lost 2, with 15 bases in between. The CDR3 loop is CASSSGLGAPYEQYF. DNA for the CDR3: TGTGCCAGCAGCTCGGGACTCGGAGCCCCCTACGAGCAGTACTTC.

V gene TRBV2 combines with J gene TRBJ2-7; D may be TRBD2 (6 bases). The V gene lost 7 bases and the J gene lost 1 base, with 11 bases spanning the gap. CDR1 and CDR2 from the germline V gene are SNHLY and FYNNEI. This CDR3 region has 13 residues. CDR3: CASIRRGSYEQYF. In DNA form, the CDR3 reads TGTGCCAGCATTCGGCGGGGTTCCTACGAGCAGTACTTC.

The rearrangement uses TRBV4-1 and TRBJ1-1; D might be TRBD1 (6 bases). Germline lookup yields CDR1 MGHRA and CDR2 YSYEKL. The V gene lost 1 base and the J gene lost 3 bases, with 12 bases spanning the gap. The CDR3 consists of 15 residues. The CDR3 loop is CASSQGGGGDTEAFF. The CDR3 nucleotides read TGCGCCAGCAGCCAAGGAGGGGGTGGGGACACTGAAGCTTTCTTT.